This T cell receptor (beta chain) was observed in a study of response to subunit inactivated influenza vaccine. Study-wide results and caveats: It was suggested by the authors that few new T cells are recruited by each seasonal influenza vaccination.

To note about this clonotype: Its target is not known. A much more abundant neighbour one base away suggests this may be a read error.

The CDR3 is 12 residues long. Per germline, CDR1 MNHEY and CDR2 SVGAGI. TCRdb analysed the RT-PCR reads with MiXCR anew, one entry per CDR3 protein. The sample carries over 150,000 distinct CDR3 sequences, around 9.9% recorded once. The chain is built from TRBV6-5 and TRBJ1-1; no clear D gene. The sequencing here drew on non-naive T cells sorted from PBMCs, taken more than 35 days after vaccination. This TCR came from a man aged 45-60 years who received an inactivated influenza vaccine. The CDR3 nucleotides are TGTGCCAGCAGGCGCCTTCGGTCTGAAGCTTCCTTT. Protein product: CASRRLRSEASF.